This entry lists 29 T cell receptor beta chains sequenced from one sample in a study of human T cells and chemical hapten exposure. TCRdb re-analysed the RACE reads in MiXCR, keeping a single row per CDR3 protein. The table shows more than 250,000 distinct CDR3 sequences, with around 7% occurring only once. Described time point: pre-sensitization, week 0. The treatment is: therapeutic diphenylcyclopropenone sensitization with weekly scalp DPC. Material: whole blood, obtained in connection with sensitization to the hapten diphenylcyclopropenone (DPC). The receptors come from a young man with alopecia areata. Some clones in this sample may be carry-over from other donors' samples.

This clonotype was counted at least ten times. The V gene is TRBV29-1, the J gene TRBJ2-5; 8 bases match TRBD1. This CDR3 contains 14 residues. With 6 bases clipped from V and 5 bases from J, the junction kept 11 bases outside the gene matches. Germline CDR1 reads SQVTM; CDR2 reads ANQGSEA. The CDR3 nucleotides read TGCAGCGTGGCCCCGGGACAGGTTTTGGAGACCCAGTACTTC. Its translation: CSVAPGQVLETQYF.

This clonotype appeared a few times. This chain connects TRBV19 to TRBJ2-5; TRBD1 aligns across 8 bases. J lost 5 bases, V lost 7 bases, and 9 bases had no gene match. The germline V gene has CDR1 LNHDA and CDR2 SQIVND (reference sequence). The CDR3 sequence is 14 residues long. CDR3 nucleotide sequence: TGTGCCAGTAACGGTGCGACAGGGGTCGAGACCCAGTACTTC. Translation: CASNGATGVETQYF.

This clonotype was detected only a few times. The gene calls are TRBV5-1 and TRBJ2-2; TRBD1 matches at 7 bases. The V segment lost 4 bases and the J segment 6 bases; nucleotides outside the gene matches: 12. The CDR3 runs to 16 residues. The germline CDR1 and CDR2 sequences are SGHRS and YFSETQ. CDR3 residues: CASSPRDRVLAGELFF. The DNA for the CDR3 is TGCGCCAGCAGCCCCCGTGACAGGGTTTTAGCCGGGGAGCTGTTTTTT.

The V call is TRBV12-3 or TRBV12-4, the J call TRBJ1-1; D call uncertain. This CDR3 comprises 14 residues. The V end was cut by 1 base, the J end by 11 bases, with 17 bases between. DNA for the CDR3: TGTGCCAGCAGTTTAGGCCCGACATCCATAAGCGCTTTCTTT. As protein: CASSLGPTSISAFF.

This clonotype was observed many times. The chain is built from TRBV19 and TRBJ2-7; 11 bases fit TRBD2. Losses at the gene ends were 8 bases for V and 3 bases for J; bases not matched to a gene: 6. CDR1 is LNHDA, CDR2 SQIVND, per germline (reference sequence). CDR3 size: 14 residues. CDR3 DNA: TGTGCCAGTGCCAATAGCGGGGGGGGCTACGAGCAGTACTTC. Its protein is CASANSGGGYEQYF.

This clonotype came up a few times. The chain recombines TRBV7-9 with TRBJ1-4; D unresolved. The CDR3 loop spans 18 amino acids. V lost 4 bases, J lost 5 bases, and 23 bases lay in between. The V gene's germline CDR1 is SEHNR and CDR2 FQNEAQ (reference sequence). CDR3 nucleotides: TGTGCCAGCAGCTCGAGTTGGGTGGGCGGGGATCTAAATGAAAAACTGTTTTTT. It yields the protein CASSSSWVGGDLNEKLFF.

In this sample, this clonotype turned up a few times. The chain combines TRBV7-9 with TRBJ1-1; perhaps TRBD1 as D (5 bases). The germline V and J ends were trimmed by 5 bases and 1 base, with 17 bases remaining between them. This CDR3 comprises 16 residues. Germline V gene data show CDR1 as SEHNR and CDR2 as FQNEAQ (reference sequence). CDR3 sequence reads: CASSPHRGTQNTEAFF. Written as DNA, the CDR3 is TGTGCCAGCAGCCCTCATCGGGGCACCCAGAACACTGAAGCTTTCTTT. Looking up the rest from reference TRBV7-9 and TRBJ1-1 gives the full variable domain: DTGVSQNPRHKITKRGQNVTFRCDPISEHNRLYWYRQTLGQGPEFLTYFQNEAQLEKSRLLSDRFSAERPKGSFSTLEIQRTEQGDSAMYLCASSPHRGTQNTEAFFGQGTRLTVV.

The chain is built from TRBV19 and TRBJ2-1; D possibly corresponds to TRBD2 (6 bases). V dropped 3 bases and J dropped 9 bases, with 21 bases sitting between them. CDR1 and CDR2 (germline): LNHDA, SQIVND (reference sequence). The CDR3 is 16 amino acids. CDR3 in DNA: TGTGCCAGTAGTATGGGATGGGACTCGGCTCAGCGTGAGCAGTTCTTC. Translation gives CASSMGWDSAQREQFF.

This clonotype was detected only a few times. The chain carries TRBV4-3 and TRBJ2-2; D is ambiguous. The CDR3 runs to 17 residues. V was clipped by 4 bases and J by 3 bases, with 18 bases between them. CDR1 is LGHNA, CDR2 YSLEER, per germline. CDR3: CASSPKGPDVYTGELFF. For the CDR3, the DNA is TGCGCCAGCAGCCCGAAAGGCCCGGACGTTTACACCGGGGAGCTGTTTTTT.

This clonotype was observed many times. The rearrangement links TRBV4-3 to TRBJ2-2; TRBD2 agrees at 7 bases. The germline gives CDR1 LGHNA, CDR2 YSLEER. V was pared by 1 base and J by 8 bases, with 7 bases of the junction left unmatched. CDR3 length equals 15 residues. CDR3 region: CASSQGEGQVGELFF. CDR3 DNA sequence: TGCGCCAGCAGCCAAGGGGAGGGGCAGGTTGGGGAGCTGTTTTTT.

The chain uses TRBV20-1 and TRBJ2-4, with D perhaps assigned TRBD1 or TRBD2 (5 bases each). Germline-derived CDR1 and CDR2 are DFQATT and SNEGSKA (reference sequence). This CDR3 contains 16 residues. The V gene lost 1 base and the J gene lost 1 base, with 14 bases spanning the gap. The CDR3 sequence: CSARVIGELAKNIQYF. CDR3 nucleotide sequence: TGCAGTGCTAGAGTTATAGGGGAGTTGGCCAAAAACATTCAGTACTTC.

In its sample, this clonotype was seen many times. The chain is built from TRBV20-1 and TRBJ1-2; D is unresolved. CDR1 DFQATT and CDR2 SNEGSKA come from the germline V gene (reference sequence). The V and J ends lost 1 base and 0 bases respectively, with 6 bases between them. There are 13 residues in the CDR3. Here the CDR3 DNA reads TGCAGTGCTAGAGTTCCAGCTAACTATGGCTACACCTTC. Encoded protein: CSARVPANYGYTF.

In this sample, this clonotype turned up a few times. V is TRBV10-3 and J is TRBJ1-3; the D is unclear. V lost 6 bases and J 0 bases, leaving 15 bases between the germline ends. CDR3 length equals 16 residues. CDR1 and CDR2 from the germline V gene are ENHRY and SYGVKD. DNA for the CDR3: TGTGCCATCAGCCTACGGGCTTTACGCTCTGGAAACACCATATATTTT. Its translation: CAISLRALRSGNTIYF.

This clonotype was observed a handful of times. CDR3 residues: CASSVSGSNQPQHF. DNA for the CDR3: TGTGCCAGCAGCGTCAGTGGCAGCAATCAGCCCCAGCATTTT. This sequence joins TRBV7-9 and TRBJ1-5; D not certain. This CDR3 spans 14 amino acids. From germline, CDR1 is SEHNR and CDR2 FQNEAQ (reference sequence). Trimming removed 5 bases from V and 1 base from J, with 9 bases in between.

The rearrangement links TRBV18 to TRBJ2-1; 8 bases match TRBD1. Germline CDR1 reads KGHSH; CDR2 reads LQKENI. The CDR3 loop spans 13 amino acids. The ends lost 3 bases at V and 9 bases at J; junction bases unmatched: 4. The DNA for the CDR3 is TGTGCCAGCTCACCCTCAGGGGGCCTTGAGCAGTTCTTC. This sequence encodes CASSPSGGLEQFF.

Ten or more counts support this clonotype. This chain connects TRBV6-2 or TRBV6-3 to TRBJ2-7, with 8 bases identical to TRBD1. The length of the CDR3 is 14 residues. The germline V gene has CDR1 MNHEY and CDR2 SVGEGT. Unmatched junction bases numbered 6, after V lost 6 bases and J lost 2 bases. CDR3 nucleotide sequence: TGTGCCAGCAGGGCTTGGACAGGGACCTACGAGCAGTACGTC. As protein: CASRAWTGTYEQYV.

This clonotype has more than one count but fewer than ten. The chain links TRBV29-1 to TRBJ2-2; possible D gene TRBD1, 5 bases. Trimming removed 7 bases at V and 5 bases at J, with 14 bases between. The germline gives CDR1 SQVTM, CDR2 ANQGSEA. The CDR3 covers 13 residues. Here the CDR3 reads CSGGQVGTGELFF. CDR3 coding DNA: TGCAGCGGTGGACAAGTTGGGACCGGGGAGCTGTTTTTT.

This chain uses TRBV7-9 with TRBJ1-5; 7 bases fit TRBD1. The germline gives CDR1 SEHNR, CDR2 FQNEAQ (reference sequence). The V gene end was trimmed by 5 bases and the J gene end by 0 bases; junction bases not matched to a gene: 7. The CDR3 has 16 amino acids. The CDR3 is CASSLTGADSNQPQHF. CDR3 nucleotides: TGTGCCAGCAGCCTAACAGGGGCCGATAGCAATCAGCCCCAGCATTTT. Complete variable domain (other parts from reference TRBV7-9 and TRBJ1-5): DTGVSQNPRHKITKRGQNVTFRCDPISEHNRLYWYRQTLGQGPEFLTYFQNEAQLEKSRLLSDRFSAERPKGSFSTLEIQRTEQGDSAMYLCASSLTGADSNQPQHFGDGTRLSIL.

In this sample, this clonotype turned up a few times. This chain connects TRBV5-1 to TRBJ1-4, with D possibly matching TRBD1 (6 bases). This CDR3 contains 14 residues. Germline values: CDR1 SGHRS, CDR2 YFSETQ. V lost 4 bases to trimming and J lost 7 bases, with 14 bases between them. The chain's CDR3 is CASSKGDAGEKLFF. CDR3 sequence (DNA): TGCGCCAGCAGCAAGGGGGATGCCGGTGAAAAACTGTTTTTT. The full variable domain, rest sourced from reference TRBV5-1 and TRBJ1-4, is KAGVTQTPRYLIKTRGQQVTLSCSPISGHRSVSWYQQTPGQGLQFLFEYFSETQRNKGNFPGRFSGRQFSNSRSEMNVSTLELGDSALYLCASSKGDAGEKLFFGSGTQLSVL.

V gene TRBV10-1 combines with J gene TRBJ2-5, with D possibly being TRBD2 (5 bases). The CDR3 consists of 16 residues. The germline V gene encodes CDR1 WNHNN and CDR2 SYGVQD (reference sequence). Trimming removed 0 bases from V and 2 bases from J, with 13 bases in between. CDR3 nucleotide sequence: TGCGCCAGCAGTGAGTCTCCCTCGACGGGGCAAGAGACCCAGTACTTC. Translating gives CASSESPSTGQETQYF.

V usage is TRBV7-8 and J usage is TRBJ2-7; unclear D gene. CDR3 length: 16 amino acids. Per germline, CDR1 SGHVS and CDR2 FQNEAQ. V lost 2 bases, J lost 10 bases, and 24 bases lay in between. The CDR3 here is CASSLFVSAAPAQQYF. The CDR3 DNA reads as TGTGCCAGCAGCTTATTTGTTTCGGCTGCCCCGGCGCAACAGTACTTC.

This clonotype was counted only a few times. The chain combines TRBV20-1 with TRBJ2-5, with TRBD2 as a possible D gene (6 bases). Germline CDR1 is DFQATT and CDR2 is SNEGSKA (reference sequence). The CDR3 is 14 residues long. Trimming removed 5 bases from V and 3 bases from J, with 16 bases in between. The DNA for the CDR3 is TGCAGTGCTGGCGGGACCGCCGGCGAAGAGACCCAGTACTTC. Translation gives CSAGGTAGEETQYF.

The J gene is TRBJ1-2, the V gene TRBV6-5; 7 nucleotides align to TRBD1. The CDR3 spans 18 residues. From germline, CDR1 is MNHEY and CDR2 SVGAGI. Trimming cost V 0 bases and J 2 bases; bases outside gene matches: 12. The DNA for the CDR3 is TGTGCCAGCAGTTACTCCGACAGGGACCCAACCTCAAACTATGGCTACACCTTC. This codes for CASSYSDRDPTSNYGYTF.

This clonotype was seen at least ten times. The rearrangement uses TRBV7-9 and TRBJ1-1, with D unresolved. Germline V gene lookup returns CDR1 SEHNR and CDR2 FQNEAQ (reference sequence). V shed 5 bases and J shed 0 bases, with 7 bases lying between them. The CDR3 totals 13 residues. CDR3 sequence reads: CASSLPLNTEAFF. The DNA of the CDR3 is TGTGCCAGCAGCCTACCATTGAACACTGAAGCTTTCTTT.

This clonotype was observed many times. Here the CDR3 DNA reads TGCGCCAGCAGCCAAAGTAGTGCAACTAATGAAAAACTGTTTTTT. Protein product: CASSQSSATNEKLFF. This sequence joins TRBV4-3 and TRBJ1-4, with D uncertain. V was cut by 2 bases and J by 0 bases, with 7 bases left in between. CDR1 LGHNA and CDR2 YSLEER come from the germline V gene. The CDR3 is 15 residues long.

The chain joins TRBV28 to TRBJ1-1; no clear D. Trimming removed 4 bases from V and 4 bases from J, with 13 bases in between. CDR1 MDHEN and CDR2 SYDVKM come from the germline V gene. There are 14 residues in the CDR3. The CDR3 sequence is CASSSRALATEAFF. CDR3 nucleotides: TGTGCCAGCAGTTCTAGGGCTTTGGCCACTGAAGCTTTCTTT. Full variable domain (remainder filled in from reference TRBV28 and TRBJ1-1): DVKVTQSSRYLVKRTGEKVFLECVQDMDHENMFWYRQDPGLGLRLIYFSYDVKMKEKGDIPEGYSVSREKKERFSLILESASTNQTSMYLCASSSRALATEAFFGQGTRLTVV.

This clonotype was detected a few times. V gene TRBV7-9 combines with J gene TRBJ2-7; D gene ambiguous. This CDR3 is 15 amino acids long. The V end was cut by 0 bases, the J end by 2 bases, with 11 bases between. Germline V gives CDR1 SEHNR, CDR2 FQNEAQ (reference sequence). The CDR3 region has the DNA TGTGCCAGCAGCTTAGCGCCGGGCGGTACCTACGAGCAGTACTTC. Its translation: CASSLAPGGTYEQYF.

This chain connects TRBV6-5 to TRBJ2-4; 8 nucleotides line up with TRBD1. The CDR3 is 17 residues long. Germline CDR1 and CDR2: MNHEY and SVGAGI. V shed 0 bases, J shed 2 bases, and the junction held 6 bases outside the gene matches. In DNA form, the CDR3 reads TGTGCCAGCAGTTACTCGACAGGGGCGGCCTCCAAAAACATTCAGTACTTC. Its translation is CASSYSTGAASKNIQYF.

This clonotype was counted between two and nine times. This chain joins TRBV12-5 and TRBJ1-6, with D hard to call. V dropped 6 bases and J dropped 9 bases, with 9 bases sitting between them. The V gene's germline CDR1 is LGHNT and CDR2 FRNRAP. The CDR3 covers 12 residues. CDR3 coding DNA: TGTGCTAGTGGGCCTGGGGTTTCACCCCTCCACTTT. This encodes CASGPGVSPLHF.